This T cell receptor beta chain comes out of a study of blood T cells in healthy people across ages. Points from the study as a whole: With unsorted PBMCs, a conclusive comparison of naive versus antigen-experienced cells was not possible.

For this clonotype: What it binds is not known.

Sample-barcoded 5' priming and a J-beta primer mix drove a second PCR of roughly 6 to 12 cycles. Each cDNA molecule was tagged by a template-switch adaptor that had 12 random nucleotides. TCRdb re-derived calls from the 5' RACE reads in MiXCR, one entry per CDR3 protein. The profile covers approximately 1.5 million distinct CDR3 sequences, with approximately 43% appearing a single time and over 3.5% taken by the ten largest. The CDR3 sequence is 15 residues long. The ends were cut back, 4 bases at V and 3 bases at J, with 16 bases in the middle. Germline lookup yields CDR1 SGHDT and CDR2 YYEEEE. Every donor contributed ten milliliters of peripheral blood by blood draw.

This TCR was sampled from a young woman in good health. The rearrangement joins TRBV5-6 to TRBJ1-1; D uncertain. The sample was blood. The CDR3 reads CASSGSSRRDTEAFF. CDR3 nucleotides: TGTGCCAGCAGCGGGTCCTCTAGGAGGGACACTGAAGCTTTCTTT. The entire variable domain, with the rest obtained from reference TRBV5-6 and TRBJ1-1, is as follows: DAGVTQSPTHLIKTRGQQVTLRCSPKSGHDTVSWYQQALGQGPQFIFQYYEEEERQRGNFPDRFSGHQFPNYSSELNVNALLLGDSALYLCASSGSSRRDTEAFFGQGTRLTVV.